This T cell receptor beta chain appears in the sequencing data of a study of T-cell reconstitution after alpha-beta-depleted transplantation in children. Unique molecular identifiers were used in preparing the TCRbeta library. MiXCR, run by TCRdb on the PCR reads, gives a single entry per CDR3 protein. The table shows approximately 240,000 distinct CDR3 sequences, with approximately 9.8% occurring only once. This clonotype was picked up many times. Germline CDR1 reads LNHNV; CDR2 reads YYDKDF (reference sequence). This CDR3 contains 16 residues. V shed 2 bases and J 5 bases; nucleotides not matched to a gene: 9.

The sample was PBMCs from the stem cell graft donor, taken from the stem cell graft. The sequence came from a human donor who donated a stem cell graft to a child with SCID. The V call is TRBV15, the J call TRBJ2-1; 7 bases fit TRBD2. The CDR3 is CATSRNSGPPNNEQFF. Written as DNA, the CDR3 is TGTGCCACCAGCAGAAATAGCGGGCCCCCCAACAATGAGCAGTTCTTC.